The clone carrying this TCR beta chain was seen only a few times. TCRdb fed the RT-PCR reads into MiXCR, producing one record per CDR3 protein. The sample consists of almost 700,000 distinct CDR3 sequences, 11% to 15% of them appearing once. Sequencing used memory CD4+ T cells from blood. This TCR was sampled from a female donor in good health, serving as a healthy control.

CDR3 loop: CSARVWGPNTEAFF. Here the CDR3 DNA reads TGCAGTGCTAGAGTTTGGGGACCGAACACTGAAGCTTTCTTT. The rearrangement joins TRBV20-1 to TRBJ1-1, with D maybe TRBD1 (5 bases). The germline V gene encodes CDR1 DFQATT and CDR2 SNEGSKA (reference sequence). The germline V and J ends were trimmed by 1 base and 1 base, with 10 bases remaining between them. The CDR3 consists of 14 residues.